A single sample is the source of the 20 T cell receptor beta chains below, sequenced in a study of patients and donors after allogeneic stem cell transplantation. TCRdb re-called the RT-PCR reads with MiXCR, one entry per CDR3 protein. The data hold about a million distinct CDR3 sequences, with around 17% observed a single time. Sample: blood, either unsorted or a sorted T cell fraction (not recorded which). Source of these receptors: a human donor who was either an allogeneic HSCT recipient or a stem cell or donor lymphocyte infusion donor (not recorded which). It is not recorded whose cells these are; they may come from a transplant donor.

This clonotype was picked up a small number of times. The chain carries TRBV6-1 and TRBJ2-1; D remains ambiguous. The V end was cut by 6 bases, the J end by 0 bases, with 12 bases between. CDR1 is MNHNS and CDR2 is SASEGT in the germline V gene. There are 15 residues in the CDR3. The CDR3 sequence: CASRRWRNSYNEQFF. CDR3 DNA sequence: TGTGCCAGCAGGCGCTGGCGAAACTCCTACAATGAGCAGTTCTTC.

The genes are TRBV24-1 and TRBJ2-3; perhaps TRBD2 as D (5 bases). From germline, CDR1 is KGHDR and CDR2 SFDVKD. V gave up 3 bases and J gave up 2 bases, with 11 bases separating them. CDR3 length: 15 amino acids. The CDR3 loop reads CATSDPRTYTDTQYF. The DNA of the CDR3 is TGTGCCACCAGTGATCCCCGGACTTACACAGATACGCAGTATTTT.

This clonotype has more than one count but fewer than ten. V gene TRBV25-1 combines with J gene TRBJ2-7; D is uncertain. Germline V gene lookup returns CDR1 MGHDK and CDR2 SYGVNS. Trimming removed 7 bases at V and 5 bases at J, with 6 bases between. The CDR3 sequence is 10 residues long. This chain's CDR3 is CASIGDEQYF. The DNA for the CDR3 is TGTGCCAGCATTGGTGACGAGCAGTACTTC.

There are a few counts of this clonotype. The V gene is TRBV7-9, the J gene TRBJ2-3, with 7 bases that match TRBD1. Germline assignment: CDR1 SEHNR and CDR2 FQNEAQ (reference sequence). With 0 bases clipped from V and 3 bases from J, the junction kept 6 bases outside the gene matches. This CDR3 region has 16 residues. The CDR3 spells CASSLAEGGATDTQYF. The CDR3 DNA reads TGTGCCAGCAGCTTAGCCGAAGGGGGCGCAACAGATACGCAGTATTTT.

The rearrangement links TRBV11-3 to TRBJ2-3; either TRBD1 or TRBD2 may fit D (5 bases each). The CDR3 extends over 14 amino acids. The germline gives CDR1 SGHNT, CDR2 YENEEA. Trimming took off 5 bases at V and 6 bases at J, with 15 bases between the two ends. In DNA form, the CDR3 reads TGTGCCAGCAGCGTCCCCCGGGGACCCGATACGCAGTATTTT. Its translation is CASSVPRGPDTQYF.

V usage is TRBV27 and J usage is TRBJ2-7, with D uncertain. The V and J ends lost 3 bases and 2 bases respectively, with 11 bases between them. The germline CDR1 and CDR2 sequences are MNHEY and SMNVEV (reference sequence). The CDR3 consists of 14 residues. The DNA of the CDR3 is TGTGCCAGCAGTTTCAAAGGATTTCCCTACGAGCAGTACTTC. The encoded protein is CASSFKGFPYEQYF.

The chain joins TRBV15 to TRBJ1-4, with unresolved D. Germline CDR1 reads LNHNV; CDR2 reads YYDKDF (reference sequence). The CDR3 runs 13 residues. With 5 bases removed from V and 8 bases from J, the gap between germline ends came to 12 bases. The CDR3 DNA is TGTGCCACCAGCCCCCAGGAGACGGAAAAACTGTTTTTT. Residues: CATSPQETEKLFF.

This clonotype was found a few times. V usage is TRBV3-1 and J usage is TRBJ1-6; D gene ambiguous. CDR3 length: 12 residues. CDR1 and CDR2 from the germline V gene are LGHDT and YNNKEL (reference sequence). Trimming shortened V by 3 bases and J by 16 bases, and 13 bases separated the two germline ends. DNA for the CDR3: TGTGCCAGCAGCCAGATGACGGCTCCTCTCCACTTT. It yields the protein CASSQMTAPLHF.

The table lists this clonotype with a few counts. For the CDR3, the DNA is TGTGCCAGCATTGTACCGGGACAGGGAGAAGCTTTCTTT. Amino acid sequence: CASIVPGQGEAFF. The chain recombines TRBV6-1 with TRBJ1-1; TRBD1 matches at 9 bases. With 7 bases clipped from V and 8 bases from J, the junction kept 8 bases outside the gene matches. CDR3 size: 13 residues. Germline V gene sequence: CDR1 MNHNS, CDR2 SASEGT.

The V and J genes are TRBV20-1 and TRBJ2-4, with D possibly TRBD1 on 6 matching bases. This CDR3 is built from 15 residues. Germline V gene sequence: CDR1 DFQATT, CDR2 SNEGSKA (reference sequence). V lost 1 base and J lost 8, with 18 bases in between. CDR3 nucleotide sequence: TGCAGTGCTAGAGCAGGGGTGGAAAGTTCGGACATTCAGTACTTC. This encodes CSARAGVESSDIQYF.

This clonotype occurred a few times. V and J are TRBV3-1 and TRBJ1-5; no firm D call. CDR1 is LGHDT, CDR2 YNNKEL, per germline (reference sequence). Trimming shortened V by 8 bases and J by 1 base, and 9 bases separated the two germline ends. There are 13 residues in the CDR3. The DNA for the CDR3 is TGTGCCAGCGGGCAGCCGAGCAATCAGCCCCAGCATTTT. It codes for CASGQPSNQPQHF.

A single count supports this clonotype. The chain uses TRBV24-1 and TRBJ2-1; D might be TRBD2 (5 bases). Germline V gene data show CDR1 as KGHDR and CDR2 as SFDVKD. Trimming pared 7 bases from V and 2 bases from J, leaving 8 bases between. CDR3 length equals 13 residues. The chain's CDR3 is CATSALAYNEQFF. DNA of the CDR3: TGTGCCACCAGCGCACTAGCCTACAATGAGCAGTTCTTC.

The V call is TRBV20-1, the J call TRBJ1-3; possible D gene TRBD1, 5 bases. The ends were cut back, 0 bases at V and 4 bases at J, with 16 bases in the middle. This CDR3 spans 16 amino acids. CDR1 is DFQATT and CDR2 is SNEGSKA in the germline V gene (reference sequence). CDR3 amino acids: CSARDRRITGGNTIYF. The CDR3 DNA is TGCAGTGCTAGAGATCGTCGAATAACAGGCGGAAACACCATATATTTT.

V usage is TRBV5-1 and J usage is TRBJ2-5, with 9 positions matching TRBD1. With V trimmed by 1 base and J by 3 bases, 4 bases remained unmatched. CDR3 size: 15 residues. The germline V gene has CDR1 SGHRS and CDR2 YFSETQ. The CDR3 region is CASSLWDRVEETQYF. In DNA form, the CDR3 reads TGCGCCAGCAGCTTGTGGGACAGGGTGGAAGAGACCCAGTACTTC. The full variable domain, rest sourced from reference TRBV5-1 and TRBJ2-5, is KAGVTQTPRYLIKTRGQQVTLSCSPISGHRSVSWYQQTPGQGLQFLFEYFSETQRNKGNFPGRFSGRQFSNSRSEMNVSTLELGDSALYLCASSLWDRVEETQYFGPGTRLLVL.

This clonotype was seen more than once but under ten times. This chain uses TRBV27 with TRBJ2-7, with a weak D call TRBD1 (5 bases). Germline-derived CDR1 and CDR2 are MNHEY and SMNVEV (reference sequence). Trimming stripped 3 bases from V and 0 bases from J, with 15 bases between. The CDR3 extends over 16 amino acids. The CDR3 here is CASSLVWGSPSYEQYF. The CDR3 bases are TGTGCCAGCAGTTTGGTTTGGGGCAGCCCCTCCTACGAGCAGTACTTC.

This clonotype was detected only a few times. The V gene is TRBV30, the J gene TRBJ2-7; D ambiguous. The CDR3 spans 11 residues. Germline V gene data show CDR1 as GTSNPN and CDR2 as SVGIG (reference sequence). The V end lost 5 bases, the J end lost 0 bases, and 5 bases lay between the germline ends. In nucleotides, the CDR3 is TGTGCCTGGCTGGGCTCCTACGAGCAGTACTTC. It encodes CAWLGSYEQYF.

The V gene is TRBV6-2 or TRBV6-3, the J gene TRBJ1-1; D is ambiguous. Germline CDR1 is MNHEY and CDR2 is SVGEGT. The V end was cut by 4 bases, the J end by 4 bases, with 7 bases between. This CDR3 is 12 amino acids long. The CDR3 spells CASSFVPTEAFF. In nucleotides, the CDR3 is TGTGCCAGCAGTTTTGTACCCACTGAAGCTTTCTTT.

This clonotype was recorded only once. This chain connects TRBV6-2 or TRBV6-3 to TRBJ2-4; 11 bases agree with TRBD2. This CDR3 has 17 amino acids. The V gene's germline CDR1 is MNHEY and CDR2 SVGEGT. V lost 6 bases to trimming and J lost 1 base; unmatched junction nucleotides: 8. In DNA, the CDR3 is TGTGCCAGCAGGACGACACTAGCGGGAGAGGCCAAAAACATTCAGTACTTC. It codes for CASRTTLAGEAKNIQYF.

The chain links TRBV12-3 or TRBV12-4 to TRBJ2-3; D is tentatively TRBD1 or TRBD2 (5 bases each). The CDR3 is 15 amino acids. With 6 bases removed from V and 3 bases from J, the gap between germline ends came to 16 bases. In nucleotides, the CDR3 is TGTGCCAGCAGCCATAAAGCCTGGGGGACAGATACGCAGTATTTT. Protein: CASSHKAWGTDTQYF.

The chain has TRBV7-2 and TRBJ2-4; tentatively, D is TRBD2 (6 bases). V was shortened by 3 bases and J by 3 bases, with 15 bases between the two germline ends. The CDR3 covers 16 residues. Per the germline V gene, CDR1 is SGHTA and CDR2 is FQGNSA. CDR3 amino acids: CASSLGGWYDKNIQYF. The CDR3 DNA is TGTGCCAGCAGCTTGGGGGGTTGGTATGACAAAAACATTCAGTACTTC.